These 21 T cell receptor beta chains were sequenced from one sample in a study of T cells after yellow fever vaccination. TCRdb used MiXCR to reprocess the 5' RACE reads, holding one entry per CDR3 protein. Of approximately 550,000 distinct CDR3 sequences in the sample, around 21% are singletons; the top ten hold approximately 15%. Sample: PBMCs, taken 15 days after the yellow fever booster vaccination. These receptors originate from a man aged 25 to 45 who received the YFV17D yellow fever vaccine.

There are a few counts of this clonotype. The gene calls are TRBV28 and TRBJ2-5; tentatively, D is TRBD1 (5 bases). Germline lookup yields CDR1 MDHEN and CDR2 SYDVKM. Trimming shortened V by 7 bases and J by 5 bases, and 17 bases separated the two germline ends. The CDR3 consists of 14 residues. CDR3 in amino acids: CASMGPGFSETQYF. CDR3 DNA: TGTGCCAGCATGGGGCCAGGGTTTTCGGAGACCCAGTACTTC.

The chain couples TRBV12-3 or TRBV12-4 to TRBJ2-7; D may be TRBD1 (6 bases). Trimming left V 5 bases short and J 0 bases short, with 11 bases between. The length of the CDR3 is 14 residues. CDR3 protein: CASSKGGSSYEQYF. Here the CDR3 DNA reads TGTGCCAGCAGTAAAGGGGGTAGCTCCTACGAGCAGTACTTC.

The V call is TRBV29-1, the J call TRBJ2-7; 9 bases align to TRBD2. V trimming: 7 bases; J trimming: 5 bases; junction bases outside the gene matches: 12. This CDR3 is 14 amino acids long. Germline CDR1 reads SQVTM; CDR2 reads ANQGSEA. DNA of the CDR3: TGCAGCGATATTCGGACTAGCGAATACCACGAGCAGTACTTC. Translated, it gives CSDIRTSEYHEQYF.

CDR3 DNA sequence: TGTGCCAGCAGTATAGCGGGACAGGGGGCCGGGGAGCTGTTTTTT. As protein: CASSIAGQGAGELFF. This chain joins TRBV28 and TRBJ2-2, with 11 positions matching TRBD1. Germline loops: CDR1 MDHEN, CDR2 SYDVKM. This CDR3 region has 15 residues. V gave up 5 bases and J gave up 6 bases; unmatched junction bases: 5.

This clonotype was detected a few times. The chain carries TRBV10-3 and TRBJ2-3; TRBD1 matches 12 bases. Per germline, CDR1 ENHRY and CDR2 SYGVKD. Trimming took 8 bases from V and 5 from J; bases not matched to a gene: 8. This CDR3 is 15 amino acids long. CDR3 bases: TGTGCCATCGGGACAGGGGGCGCTTCGGGAGATACGCAGTATTTT. Its translation is CAIGTGGASGDTQYF.

The chain is built from TRBV6-2 or TRBV6-3 and TRBJ2-2; 9 bases are a match to TRBD1. The length of the CDR3 is 15 residues. J lost 3 bases, V lost 5 bases, and 4 bases had no gene match. Per germline, CDR1 MNHEY and CDR2 SVGEGT. The DNA of the CDR3 is TGTGCCAGCAGTCAGAGGACAGGGGACACCGGGGAGCTGTTTTTT. Translating it yields CASSQRTGDTGELFF.

This clonotype was seen more than once but under ten times. V usage is TRBV7-2 and J usage is TRBJ2-5, with D possibly TRBD1 on 6 matching bases. The CDR3 is made up of 15 amino acids. The V end lost 1 base, the J end lost 2 bases, and 11 bases lay between the germline ends. CDR1 and CDR2 (germline): SGHTA, FQGNSA. DNA of the CDR3: TGTGCCAGCAGCTTAGGGTGGGGGCAGCAAGAGACCCAGTACTTC. This translates into CASSLGWGQQETQYF.

This rearrangement joins TRBV20-1 to TRBJ2-1, with a possible D match to TRBD2 (6 bases). The length of the CDR3 is 15 residues. CDR1 is DFQATT, CDR2 SNEGSKA, per germline (reference sequence). With 1 base removed from V and 0 bases from J, the gap between germline ends came to 10 bases. CDR3 in DNA: TGCAGTGCTAGAGTTAGCGGCCGCTCCTACAATGAGCAGTTCTTC. Translating it yields CSARVSGRSYNEQFF.

This clonotype has only a few counts. The chain carries TRBV6-1 and TRBJ2-3; D possibly uses TRBD1 or TRBD2 (5 bases each). CDR3 size: 14 residues. Trimming removed 1 base at V and 4 bases at J, with 9 bases between. From germline, CDR1 is MNHNS and CDR2 SASEGT. The CDR3 reads CASSEVGRADTQYF. CDR3 coding DNA: TGTGCCAGCAGTGAAGTGGGACGTGCAGATACGCAGTATTTT.

The chain combines TRBV29-1 with TRBJ2-1, with TRBD2 identical over 10 bases. CDR3 length: 16 residues. Germline lookup yields CDR1 SQVTM and CDR2 ANQGSEA. J gave up 9 bases and V 5 bases, and 16 bases lay outside the gene matches. The CDR3 loop reads CSVIPASGRAQGEQFF. In nucleotides, the CDR3 is TGCAGCGTTATCCCGGCCAGCGGGAGGGCCCAGGGTGAGCAGTTCTTC.

This rearrangement joins TRBV20-1 to TRBJ2-7; 8 bases align to TRBD2. With 6 bases clipped from V and 2 bases from J, the junction kept 18 bases outside the gene matches. The germline V gene encodes CDR1 DFQATT and CDR2 SNEGSKA (reference sequence). The CDR3 loop spans 17 amino acids. The DNA of the CDR3 is TGCAGTGCATCCTCGCAGCGCGGGAGGCATGGGGCCTACGAGCAGTACTTC. This gives the protein CSASSQRGRHGAYEQYF.

This chain uses TRBV29-1 with TRBJ2-7, with 10 bases aligning to TRBD1. The CDR3 runs 16 residues. Germline-derived CDR1 and CDR2 are SQVTM and ANQGSEA. V was pared by 8 bases and J by 0 bases, with 13 bases of the junction left unmatched. The CDR3 DNA follows: TGCAGCCCCTACGGCCGACAGGGGGCTAACTCCTACGAGCAGTACTTC. This sequence encodes CSPYGRQGANSYEQYF.

The chain joins TRBV7-2 to TRBJ2-7; the match to TRBD1 covers 9 bases. Germline CDR1 is SGHTA and CDR2 is FQGNSA. This CDR3 is built from 16 residues. Losses at the gene ends were 4 bases for V and 3 bases for J; bases not matched to a gene: 10. This chain's CDR3 is CASSSKPGQGVYEQYF. CDR3 sequence (DNA): TGTGCCAGCAGCTCGAAACCGGGACAGGGAGTCTACGAGCAGTACTTC.

A few counts support this clonotype. The J gene is TRBJ2-5, the V gene TRBV7-2; the D call may be TRBD1 or TRBD2 (6 bases each). This CDR3 is 14 amino acids long. CDR1 and CDR2 (germline): SGHTA, FQGNSA. V was shortened by 4 bases and J by 4 bases, with 13 bases between the two germline ends. CDR3 nucleotides: TGTGCCAGCAGCTCACCACAGGGAGGAGAGACCCAGTACTTC. This translates into CASSSPQGGETQYF.

This clonotype was seen a handful of times. The rearrangement joins TRBV5-1 to TRBJ2-1, with 10 bases matching TRBD2. Germline CDR1 SGHRS, CDR2 YFSETQ. The CDR3 is 14 residues long. After removal of 2 bases from V and 8 bases from J, the junction contained 4 bases not matched to a gene. In DNA form, the CDR3 reads TGCGCCAGCAGCTTTAGCGGGAGGAAGGATGAGCAGTTCTTC. Protein sequence: CASSFSGRKDEQFF. The complete variable domain, with remaining parts taken from reference TRBV5-1 and TRBJ2-1, reads KAGVTQTPRYLIKTRGQQVTLSCSPISGHRSVSWYQQTPGQGLQFLFEYFSETQRNKGNFPGRFSGRQFSNSRSEMNVSTLELGDSALYLCASSFSGRKDEQFFGPGTRLTVL.

This clonotype has only a few counts. The genes are TRBV20-1 and TRBJ2-1; a weak D match, TRBD2 (5 bases). The length of the CDR3 is 13 residues. The germline V gene has CDR1 DFQATT and CDR2 SNEGSKA (reference sequence). Trimming took off 7 bases at V and 2 bases at J, with 12 bases between the two ends. The CDR3 region is CSVSAGAYNEQFF. The CDR3 nucleotides are TGCAGTGTGAGTGCCGGGGCCTACAATGAGCAGTTCTTC.

The sample holds many counts of this clonotype. J is TRBJ2-2 and V is TRBV20-1, with 9 bases fitting TRBD1. This CDR3 region has 18 residues. Trimming took 6 bases from V and 3 from J; bases not matched to a gene: 17. Germline values: CDR1 DFQATT, CDR2 SNEGSKA (reference sequence). The CDR3 sequence: CSATITAPGTGYTGELFF. DNA for the CDR3: TGCAGTGCCACGATTACCGCTCCCGGGACAGGGTACACCGGGGAGCTGTTTTTT.

V is TRBV18 and J is TRBJ2-2; tentative D call: TRBD1 (6 bases). Trimming removed 2 bases at V and 4 bases at J, with 11 bases between. The germline CDR1 and CDR2 sequences are KGHSH and LQKENI. This CDR3 region has 15 residues. CDR3 nucleotide sequence: TGTGCCAGCTCACCAGTGACAGGATTCACCGGGGAGCTGTTTTTT. Amino acids: CASSPVTGFTGELFF.

This clonotype was seen a few times. The chain has TRBV25-1 and TRBJ2-7; D may correspond to TRBD1 or TRBD2 (5 bases each). In germline, CDR1 is MGHDK, CDR2 SYGVNS. The length of the CDR3 is 15 residues. V was pared by 4 bases and J by 1 base, with 14 bases between. CDR3 coding DNA: TGTGCCAGCAGTGGACTGGGGACGGAATCCTACGAGCAGTACTTC. It codes for CASSGLGTESYEQYF.

The table lists this clonotype with a few counts. The chain joins TRBV7-8 to TRBJ2-3; D gene unclear. The V and J ends lost 5 bases and 0 bases respectively, with 9 bases between them. Germline CDR1 and CDR2: SGHVS and FQNEAQ. The CDR3 has 14 amino acids. The CDR3 loop reads CASSPRWSTDTQYF. The CDR3 DNA is TGTGCCAGCAGCCCCCGTTGGAGCACAGATACGCAGTATTTT.

Only a few counts were recorded for this clonotype. This chain uses TRBV7-2 with TRBJ2-1; no definite D call. V was clipped by 0 bases and J by 10 bases, with 16 bases between them. CDR3 length: 15 amino acids. From germline, CDR1 is SGHTA and CDR2 FQGNSA. The CDR3 spells CASSLAAHSSREQFF. The CDR3 coding sequence is TGTGCCAGCAGCTTAGCGGCACACTCGTCCCGGGAGCAGTTCTTC. Full variable domain (outside the CDR3, taken from reference TRBV7-2 and TRBJ2-1): GAGVSQSPSNKVTEKGKDVELRCDPISGHTALYWYRQSLGQGLEFLIYFQGNSAPDKSGLPSDRFSAERTGGSVSTLTIQRTQQEDSAVYLCASSLAAHSSREQFFGPGTRLTVL.